Shown below are 30 T cell receptor beta chains from a single sample sequenced in a study of shared clonotypes between healthy human individuals. Sequenced by immunoSEQ multiplex PCR; TCRdb stores in-frame clones only, minus some. In the table there are millions of clones, roughly 95% of which are singletons. The sequencing sample was made of naive CD4+ T cells sorted from blood. This sample's subset: CD45RA+ positively selected. The receptors shown here come from a young man in good health.

V usage is TRBV7-2 and J usage is TRBJ2-1; D not resolved. The CDR3 totals 14 residues. The germline V gene encodes CDR1 SGHTA and CDR2 FQGNSA. V dropped 3 bases and J dropped 8 bases, with 14 bases sitting between them. CDR3 in DNA: TGTGCCAGCAGCTTTCATACGGGCGGCGATGAGCAGTTCTTC. This encodes CASSFHTGGDEQFF.

The chain joins TRBV11-2 to TRBJ2-7, with TRBD1 identical over 7 bases. The length of the CDR3 is 14 residues. Germline V gene sequence: CDR1 SGHAT, CDR2 FQNNGV. After removal of 3 bases from V and 5 bases from J, the junction contained 7 bases not matched to a gene. The CDR3 DNA reads TGTGCCAGCAGCTTTACAGGGGCCTTCCACGAGCAGTACTTC. It translates to CASSFTGAFHEQYF.

The sample holds one count of this clone. The CDR3 sequence is CAAGFARGSYNSPLHF. The CDR3 region has the DNA TGTGCCGCCGGATTTGCTAGGGGCTCCTATAATTCACCCCTCCACTTT. The chain has TRBV10-3 and TRBJ1-6, with D perhaps TRBD1 (5 bases). Per germline, CDR1 ENHRY and CDR2 SYGVKD. The V end lost 11 bases, the J end lost 0 bases, and 17 bases lay between the germline ends. This CDR3 has 16 residues.

The chain employs TRBV7-9 and TRBJ1-1; D not certain. Germline CDR1 SEHNR, CDR2 FQNEAQ (reference sequence). The CDR3 consists of 13 residues. V lost 8 bases and J lost 4, with 14 bases in between. CDR3 nucleotides: TGTGCCAGCTTTGTAGCCTCGGGCACTGAAGCTTTCTTT. It encodes CASFVASGTEAFF.

The chain employs TRBV5-1 and TRBJ1-6, with a weak D call TRBD1 (6 bases). V lost 0 bases to trimming and J lost 7 bases, with 11 bases between them. CDR1 and CDR2 from the germline V gene are SGHRS and YFSETQ. CDR3 length: 15 residues. CDR3 sequence reads: CASSLEGDTNSPLHF. In DNA, the CDR3 is TGCGCCAGCAGCTTGGAAGGGGACACAAATTCACCCCTCCACTTT.

This clone appeared a few times. This sequence joins TRBV7-8 and TRBJ2-3, with a weak D call TRBD1 (5 bases). Trimming took off 4 bases at V and 1 base at J, with 12 bases between the two ends. From germline, CDR1 is SGHVS and CDR2 FQNEAQ. This CDR3 comprises 15 residues. The CDR3 nucleotides are TGTGCCAGCAGCTCGGGCAGGGCCGGCACAGATACGCAGTATTTT. This gives the protein CASSSGRAGTDTQYF.

This clone was observed a single time. The chain combines TRBV7-2 with TRBJ2-3; D possibly matches TRBD1 or TRBD2 (5 bases each). The CDR3 runs to 14 residues. CDR1 and CDR2 (germline): SGHTA, FQGNSA. V lost 5 bases, J lost 1 base, and 10 bases lay in between. CDR3 loop: CASSGPGRTDTQYF. The CDR3 bases are TGTGCCAGCAGCGGACCGGGACGCACAGATACGCAGTATTTT.

The chain joins TRBV11-2 to TRBJ2-1; no definite D call. Germline assignment: CDR1 SGHAT and CDR2 FQNNGV. The germline V and J ends were trimmed by 2 bases and 0 bases, with 11 bases remaining between them. CDR3 size: 16 residues. CDR3 in amino acids: CASSLKELSSYNEQFF. In DNA form, the CDR3 reads TGTGCCAGCAGCTTAAAGGAGCTTAGCTCCTACAATGAGCAGTTCTTC.

The rearrangement joins TRBV5-6 to TRBJ2-7, with D unresolved. Trimming removed 0 bases from V and 6 bases from J, with 13 bases in between. This CDR3 spans 14 amino acids. Per the germline V gene, CDR1 is SGHDT and CDR2 is YYEEEE. This CDR3 reads CASSLERSRLEQYF. CDR3 coding DNA: TGTGCCAGCAGCTTGGAGAGATCTCGGCTCGAGCAGTACTTC.

The genes are TRBV7-2 and TRBJ2-1; possibly TRBD2 for D (6 bases). Germline CDR1 reads SGHTA; CDR2 reads FQGNSA. Trimming stripped 3 bases from V and 4 bases from J, with 16 bases between. This CDR3 is built from 16 residues. The DNA of the CDR3 is TGTGCCAGCAGCTTCGTGGGAGGCCACCTTTACAATGAGCAGTTCTTC. Protein: CASSFVGGHLYNEQFF.

This chain joins TRBV28 and TRBJ2-5; TRBD1 or TRBD2 may be the D gene (5 bases each). The V end was cut by 6 bases, the J end by 5 bases, with 13 bases between. Germline CDR1 is MDHEN and CDR2 is SYDVKM. This CDR3 comprises 13 residues. CDR3 DNA: TGTGCCAGCAGGAGTGGGACCATTGAGACCCAGTACTTC. It yields the protein CASRSGTIETQYF.

The chain is built from TRBV10-3 and TRBJ1-1, with D unresolved. The germline V gene has CDR1 ENHRY and CDR2 SYGVKD. This CDR3 is 15 amino acids long. The ends were cut back, 3 bases at V and 1 base at J, with 12 bases in the middle. The chain's CDR3 is CAISDMSRTNTEAFF. The DNA of the CDR3 is TGTGCCATCAGTGATATGTCCCGGACGAACACTGAAGCTTTCTTT.

The chain carries TRBV10-3 and TRBJ2-5; D unresolved. CDR3 length: 14 amino acids. Trimming stripped 6 bases from V and 0 bases from J, with 11 bases between. Germline CDR1 ENHRY, CDR2 SYGVKD. The CDR3 DNA reads as TGTGCCATCAGCGTTACGGCCAACCAAGAGACCCAGTACTTC. This translates into CAISVTANQETQYF.

This clone has just a few counts. The CDR3 loop is CASSPIGESSPLHF. For the CDR3, the DNA is TGTGCCAGCAGTCCCATAGGGGAGAGCTCACCCCTCCACTTT. The V and J genes are TRBV27 and TRBJ1-6; D is possibly TRBD1 (5 bases). CDR3 length equals 14 residues. The V and J ends lost 5 bases and 10 bases respectively, with 15 bases between them. Per germline, CDR1 MNHEY and CDR2 SMNVEV (reference sequence).

The chain employs TRBV5-1 and TRBJ2-1, with D tentatively TRBD1 or TRBD2 (5 bases each). V gave up 0 bases and J gave up 0 bases, with 16 bases separating them. Germline assignment: CDR1 SGHRS and CDR2 YFSETQ. This CDR3 contains 18 residues. The CDR3 nucleotides read TGCGCCAGCAGCTTGGGTCTATTTGGGGGAAACTCCTACAATGAGCAGTTCTTC. Its translation: CASSLGLFGGNSYNEQFF.

V and J are TRBV10-1 and TRBJ2-1, with D tentatively TRBD1 (7 bases). CDR3 length: 13 amino acids. The V gene's germline CDR1 is WNHNN and CDR2 SYGVQD (reference sequence). Deletions cut 4 bases from V and 9 bases from J, with 13 bases between. The DNA for the CDR3 is TGCGCCAGCAGTGTTCAGGGGGGCGGTGAGCAGTTCTTC. Its translation: CASSVQGGGEQFF.

This clone occurred once. The V call is TRBV18, the J call TRBJ2-1, with D possibly TRBD1 on 5 matching bases. This CDR3 comprises 14 residues. Trimming left V 0 bases short and J 15 bases short, with 18 bases between. CDR1 and CDR2 from the germline V gene are KGHSH and LQKENI. DNA for the CDR3: TGTGCCAGCTCACCACCGTACCAGTCTGAAGGGGTGTTCTTC. Amino acid sequence: CASSPPYQSEGVFF.

The chain recombines TRBV6-6 with TRBJ1-3; D call uncertain. V gave up 5 bases and J gave up 3 bases, with 14 bases separating them. The CDR3 sequence is 15 residues long. Germline V CDR1 and CDR2: MNHNY, SVGAGI (reference sequence). The CDR3: CASSMTRTVGNTIYF. The CDR3 DNA reads as TGTGCCAGCAGTATGACAAGGACCGTTGGAAACACCATATATTTT.

The chain has TRBV6-6 and TRBJ1-3; a weak D match, TRBD1 (6 bases). The CDR3 totals 13 residues. Trimming left V 4 bases short and J 4 bases short, with 8 bases between. The germline CDR1 and CDR2 sequences are MNHNY and SVGAGI (reference sequence). The CDR3 here is CASSWGHGNTIYF. As DNA, the CDR3 is TGTGCCAGCAGTTGGGGGCACGGAAACACCATATATTTT.

Concerning this clone: Other DNA sequences in the sample encode the same CDR3. The J gene is TRBJ2-7, the V gene TRBV30; 7 nucleotides line up with TRBD2. The CDR3 consists of 14 residues. J gave up 0 bases and V 0 bases, and 2 bases lay outside the gene matches. Per germline, CDR1 GTSNPN and CDR2 SVGIG (reference sequence). CDR3 DNA sequence: TGTGCCTGGAGTGTGGGGGGGTCCTCCTACGAGCAGTACTTC. The encoded protein is CAWSVGGSSYEQYF.

This chain joins TRBV6-1 and TRBJ2-7, with D possibly matching TRBD1 (5 bases). Germline V gene sequence: CDR1 MNHNS, CDR2 SASEGT. The CDR3 consists of 15 residues. V was clipped by 4 bases and J by 5 bases, with 18 bases between them. This CDR3 is CASSGEYGRADEQYF. As DNA, the CDR3 is TGTGCCAGCAGTGGGGAATATGGCAGGGCGGACGAGCAGTACTTC.

The genes are TRBV19 and TRBJ1-4; unclear D gene. V dropped 3 bases and J dropped 7 bases, with 6 bases sitting between them. The CDR3 has 12 amino acids. The germline V gene has CDR1 LNHDA and CDR2 SQIVND (reference sequence). Here the CDR3 DNA reads TGTGCCAGTAGTATCCTCACTGAAAAACTGTTTTTT. Protein sequence: CASSILTEKLFF.

This clone was seen once. CDR3 residues: CASSSRGRGRNQPQHF. CDR3 coding DNA: TGTGCCAGCAGTTCTCGCGGGAGGGGCCGAAATCAGCCCCAGCATTTT. The chain is built from TRBV28 and TRBJ1-5; tentative D call: TRBD1 (5 bases). The germline V gene encodes CDR1 MDHEN and CDR2 SYDVKM. Trimming removed 4 bases from V and 4 bases from J, with 17 bases in between. This CDR3 comprises 16 residues.

The V and J genes are TRBV6-1 and TRBJ2-1; TRBD2 matches 13 bases. The CDR3 is 14 residues long. J lost 10 bases, V lost 5 bases, and 5 bases had no gene match. Germline CDR1 is MNHNS and CDR2 is SASEGT. The CDR3: CASSTSGGGPEQFF. The DNA for the CDR3 is TGTGCCAGCAGTACTAGCGGGGGGGGTCCCGAGCAGTTCTTC.

This sequence joins TRBV27 and TRBJ2-1; D is ambiguous. The CDR3 has 13 residues. V lost 6 bases to trimming and J lost 5 bases, with 11 bases between them. Germline CDR1 reads MNHEY; CDR2 reads SMNVEV (reference sequence). The CDR3 sequence: CASRSDVNNEQFF. CDR3 DNA: TGTGCCAGCAGGTCGGACGTAAACAATGAGCAGTTCTTC.

CDR3 coding DNA: TGTGCCACCAGCAGAGAGAGAGGTACGACAGGAGTTATAATCTACGAGCAGTACTTC. It specifies CATSRERGTTGVIIYEQYF. The chain has TRBV15 and TRBJ2-7; tentative D call: TRBD1 (6 bases). The germline V gene encodes CDR1 LNHNV and CDR2 YYDKDF (reference sequence). Trimming left V 0 bases short and J 3 bases short, with 24 bases between. The CDR3 spans 19 residues. Based on the CDR3 plus reference TRBV15 and TRBJ2-7, the full variable domain is DAMVIQNPRYQVTQFGKPVTLSCSQTLNHNVMYWYQQKSSQAPKLLFHYYDKDFNNEADTPDNFQSRRPNTSFCFLDIRSPGLGDTAMYLCATSRERGTTGVIIYEQYFGPGTRLTVT.

This sequence joins TRBV11-2 and TRBJ2-7, with 7 bases aligning to TRBD2. The V gene's germline CDR1 is SGHAT and CDR2 FQNNGV. Unmatched junction bases numbered 21, after V lost 5 bases and J lost 8 bases. CDR3 length equals 17 residues. This chain's CDR3 is CASSRQSRLADPTQQYF. In nucleotides, the CDR3 is TGTGCCAGCAGCCGACAAAGTAGGCTAGCGGACCCTACGCAGCAGTACTTC. Filled out from reference TRBV11-2 and TRBJ2-7, the complete variable domain reads EAGVAQSPRYKIIEKRQSVAFWCNPISGHATLYWYQQILGQGPKLLIQFQNNGVVDDSQLPKDRFSAERLKGVDSTLKIQPAKLEDSAVYLCASSRQSRLADPTQQYFGPGTRLTVT.

This sequence joins TRBV27 and TRBJ2-1; 11 positions match TRBD1. The CDR3 covers 14 residues. With 5 bases clipped from V and 4 bases from J, the junction kept 1 base outside the gene matches. Germline CDR1 reads MNHEY; CDR2 reads SMNVEV (reference sequence). The CDR3 is CASSRDRGYNEQFF. The CDR3 nucleotides read TGTGCCAGCAGTCGGGACAGGGGGTACAATGAGCAGTTCTTC.

This clone has only one observation. The chain has TRBV18 and TRBJ1-3, with D unclear. Germline V lookup: CDR1 KGHSH, CDR2 LQKENI. Trimming cost V 2 bases and J 4 bases, with 6 bases left between them. The CDR3 sequence is 13 residues long. The CDR3 sequence: CASSPSLGNTIYF. In DNA form, the CDR3 reads TGTGCCAGCTCACCAAGCTTAGGAAACACCATATATTTT.

The CDR3, as DNA: TGTGCCAGCAGCTTGAGTGGAGCCAACTCCTACAATGAGCAGTTCTTC. Its protein product is CASSLSGANSYNEQFF. The chain has TRBV5-4 and TRBJ2-1; D gene ambiguous. The germline V gene encodes CDR1 SGHNT and CDR2 YYREEE (reference sequence). V shed 1 base and J shed 0 bases, with 11 bases lying between them. This CDR3 is built from 16 residues.